This T cell receptor (beta chain) was obtained from a study of blood T cell repertoires in COVID-19. In the authors' workflow: Quantification of nucleated cells was approximated via reference gene primer amplification. Only in-frame clones appear in the TCRdb table, and some are missing; sequencing was by immunoSEQ multiplex PCR. From that table come the V and J calls and clone size; the DNA was used to work out D and trimming. The table shows approximately 170,000 clones, with 83% occurring only once. Germline V gene sequence: CDR1 ENHRY, CDR2 SYGVKD. The CDR3 contains 15 residues. V gave up 2 bases and J gave up 0 bases; unmatched junction bases: 4.

The receptor comes from a woman aged 70-85 years who had recovered from COVID-19. The sample was peripheral blood. The chain is built from TRBV10-3 and TRBJ2-7; TRBD2 aligns across 7 bases. The CDR3 spells CAISEAGGSSYEQYF. The DNA for the CDR3 is TGTGCCATCAGTGAGGCCGGGGGGAGCTCCTACGAGCAGTACTTC.